This T cell receptor beta chain derives from a study of blood T cell repertoires in COVID-19. The overall study: Donors in the United States, Italy and Spain gave samples during acute or convalescent COVID-19.

The CDR3 is 14 amino acids. The V gene lost 5 bases and the J gene lost 5 bases, with 13 bases spanning the gap. Germline V gene data show CDR1 as SGHKS and CDR2 as YYEKEE (reference sequence). Per the study methods: Reference gene primer amplification yielded estimated nucleated cell counts. Data came from immunoSEQ multiplex PCR; TCRdb stores just in-frame clones and leaves some out. D and trimming come from the DNA, and the V and J calls and clone size come from that table. The table includes about 250,000 clones, 84% detected once. Study members were between 18 and 89 years old and lived in 20 to 25 US regions.

The TCR comes from a man aged 50-60 years who had recovered from COVID-19. The chain joins TRBV5-5 to TRBJ1-4; tentative D call: TRBD1 (5 bases). The sequenced material came from PBMCs or T cells enriched from blood (not recorded which). CDR3 nucleotide sequence: TGTGCCAGCAGTCCAGGGTTCGGGAATGAAAAACTGTTTTTT. Encoded protein: CASSPGFGNEKLFF.